These T cell receptor beta chains were read from a single sample in a study of OX40 agonist ivuxolimab in advanced cancers. Here immunoSEQ multiplex PCR was the method, and the copy in TCRdb shows in-frame clones only, minus some. The sample includes over 45,000 clones, 84% seen only once; the top ten take about 0.69%. The specimen comprised CD4+ or CD8+ T cells sorted from blood, sampled in a trial of the OX40 agonist ivuxolimab. These receptors all come from an adult with an advanced solid tumor such as melanoma, head and neck, liver or kidney cancer. Both conserved end residues are part of each CDR3. The D gene is left open where the match is weak. A clone size is listed for some rows: how often the clone was seen (once, few, many), or a class if it is expanded.

>TRBD2|TRBJ2-3|TRBV7-8|.
CASSWRGTSGTNTDTQYF
TGTGCCAGCAGCTGGCGCGGGACTAGCGGGACCAACACAGATACGCAGTATTTT
>.|TRBJ1-1|TRBV4-1|.
CASSHIRSEAFF
TGCGCCAGCAGCCATATTCGGTCTGAAGCTTTCTTT
>.|TRBJ1-1|TRBV5-1|.
CATRTYSNTEAFF
TGCGCCACCAGGACGTATTCCAACACTGAAGCTTTCTTT
>.|TRBJ1-4|TRBV4-2|.
CASSQGSAPKTHEKLFF
TGTGCCAGCAGCCAAGGCTCCGCCCCCAAAACCCATGAAAAACTGTTTTTT
>.|TRBJ2-7|TRBV19|.
CATWPGQGGSEQYF
TGTGCCACCTGGCCCGGGCAGGGTGGAAGCGAGCAGTACTTC
>.|TRBJ1-1|TRBV20-1|.
CSVGGNTEAFF
TGCAGTGTGGGGGGGAACACTGAAGCTTTCTTT
>.|TRBJ1-6|TRBV5-1|once
CASSLGSGYNSPLHF
TGCGCCAGCAGCTTGGGATCGGGGTACAATTCACCCCTCCACTTT
>.|TRBJ1-1|TRBV30|once
CAWSRRERRGTEAFF
TGTGCCTGGAGTCGGAGGGAAAGACGGGGCACTGAAGCTTTCTTT
>TRBD1|TRBJ1-2|TRBV15|.
CATSIGQGLGDGYTF
TGTGCCACCAGCATTGGACAGGGACTCGGAGATGGCTACACCTTC
>TRBD1|TRBJ2-2|TRBV6-1|.
CASSPQGRNTGELFF
TGTGCCAGCAGCCCACAGGGGCGGAACACCGGGGAGCTGTTTTTT
>.|TRBJ2-7|TRBV5-1|.
CASSGGTSNEQYF
TGCGCCAGCAGCGGCGGGACAAGTAACGAGCAGTACTTC
>.|TRBJ1-1|TRBV7-9|few
CASSRTARRFMGTEAFF
TGTGCCAGCAGCCGAACAGCTAGAAGGTTTATGGGCACTGAAGCTTTCTTT
>.|TRBJ2-3|TRBV7-9|.
CASRDKREDTQYF
TGTGCCAGCAGGGACAAGAGGGAAGATACGCAGTATTTT
>.|TRBJ2-7|TRBV14|.
CASSQGSEQYF
TGTGCCAGCAGCCAGGGGAGCGAGCAGTACTTC
>.|TRBJ1-1|TRBV19|.
CASSIPDREAFF
TGTGCCAGTAGTATCCCCGACAGGGAAGCTTTCTTT
>TRBD2|TRBJ2-3|TRBV5-4|.
CASSGGGLAGEDTQYF
TGTGCCAGCAGCGGGGGGGGACTAGCGGGAGAAGATACGCAGTATTTT
>.|TRBJ2-3|TRBV27|.
CASIHSPGSTDTQYF
TGTGCCAGCATCCACTCACCGGGGAGCACAGATACGCAGTATTTT
>TRBD1|TRBJ1-2|TRBV29-1|.
CSVEDVARGRWGGYTF
TGCAGCGTTGAAGATGTCGCAAGGGGGCGTTGGGGTGGCTACACCTTC
>.|TRBJ2-4|TRBV19|.
CASTSGGLAKNIQYF
TGTGCCAGTACCTCCGGGGGCCTAGCCAAAAACATTCAGTACTTC
>TRBD1|TRBJ1-1|TRBV18|.
CASSGTGGMNTEAFF
TGTGCCAGCTCAGGGACAGGGGGCATGAACACTGAAGCTTTCTTT
>.|TRBJ1-2|TRBV7-6|few
CASSSGVINYGYTF
TGTGCCAGCAGCTCAGGGGTTATTAACTATGGCTACACCTTC
>.|TRBJ2-5|TRBV6-6|.
CASSYSGWAETQYF
TGTGCCAGCAGTTACTCAGGGTGGGCGGAGACCCAGTACTTC
>.|TRBJ2-6|TRBV7-8|.
CASSLSDGLSGANVLTF
TGTGCCAGCAGCTTATCCGACGGCCTCTCTGGGGCCAACGTCCTGACTTTC
>.|TRBJ2-7|TRBV11-2|.
CASSRYGESFEQYF
TGTGCCAGCAGCCGATACGGGGAGTCCTTCGAGCAGTACTTC
>TRBD1|TRBJ2-2|TRBV19|.
CASDPGQGATGELFF
TGTGCCAGCGACCCGGGACAGGGTGCCACCGGGGAGCTGTTTTTT
>.|TRBJ2-6|TRBV11-3|.
CASSVSGGANVLTF
TGTGCCAGCAGCGTCAGTGGGGGGGCCAACGTCCTGACTTTC
>.|TRBJ1-5|TRBV6-5|.
CASSRDNNQPQHF
TGTGCCAGCAGTAGGGACAACAATCAGCCCCAGCATTTT
>TRBD2|TRBJ2-7|TRBV30|once
CAWSVRGGAREQYF
TGTGCCTGGAGTGTACGGGGAGGGGCACGCGAGCAGTACTTC
>.|TRBJ2-1|TRBV29-1|.
CSVETSGSYNEQFF
TGCAGCGTTGAAACTAGTGGCTCCTACAATGAGCAGTTCTTC
>.|TRBJ2-3|TRBV6-1|.
CASSEAGVRTDTQYF
TGTGCCAGCAGTGAAGCGGGCGTACGCACAGATACGCAGTATTTT
>TRBD1|TRBJ1-2|TRBV6-5|.
CASSRQGGGYGYTF
TGTGCCAGCAGTCGACAGGGAGGAGGCTATGGCTACACCTTC
>.|TRBJ2-5|TRBV5-6|.
CASSPGTPVGTQYF
TGTGCCAGCAGCCCGGGGACACCTGTTGGGACCCAGTACTTC
>TRBD2|TRBJ2-7|TRBV5-3|few
CARSPLSGGHSYEQYF
TGTGCCAGAAGCCCCCTTAGCGGGGGGCACTCCTACGAGCAGTACTTC
>TRBD2|TRBJ2-7|TRBV9|.
CASSIDSGKIYEQYF
TGTGCCAGCAGCATCGATAGCGGGAAAATATACGAGCAGTACTTC
>TRBD2|TRBJ2-5|TRBV10-3|.
CAIIKPGLAGSETQYF
TGTGCCATCATTAAACCGGGACTAGCGGGCTCAGAGACCCAGTACTTC
>TRBD1|TRBJ2-7|TRBV28|.
CASSSGRTGNYEQYF
TGTGCCAGCAGCTCTGGACGGACAGGGAACTACGAGCAGTACTTC
>.|TRBJ1-3|TRBV5-6|.
CASSLLGGTGNTIYF
TGTGCCAGCAGCTTGTTGGGGGGGACTGGAAACACCATATATTTT
>TRBD2|TRBJ2-1|TRBV2|.
CANQREGLRNEQFF
TGTGCCAACCAGCGGGAGGGCCTCAGGAATGAGCAGTTCTTC
>TRBD2|TRBJ2-5|TRBV2|.
CASSEGRGLASEGTQYF
TGTGCCAGCAGTGAGGGCAGGGGACTAGCCTCCGAAGGGACCCAGTACTTC
>TRBD1|TRBJ1-1|TRBV6-5|.
CASSLPGQDTEAFF
TGTGCCAGCAGTTTACCGGGACAGGACACTGAAGCTTTCTTT
>.|TRBJ1-5|TRBV4-3|.
CASSPGGQGQPQHF
TGCGCCAGCAGCCCCGGGGGGCAAGGGCAGCCCCAGCATTTT
>.|TRBJ1-6|TRBV6-5|few
CASSRQDQSPLHF
TGTGCCAGCAGCCGACAGGATCAATCACCCCTCCACTTT
>TRBD1|TRBJ2-7|TRBV10-3|.
CAISENTGTGRYEQYF
TGTGCCATCAGTGAGAATACCGGGACAGGGCGCTACGAGCAGTACTTC
>TRBD2|TRBJ2-1|TRBV29-1|few
CSVVASGRDSTFF
TGCAGCGTTGTGGCTAGCGGGAGAGATAGCACGTTCTTC
>TRBD1|TRBJ2-5|TRBV11-2|few
CASSKQGETQYF
TGTGCCAGCAGCAAACAGGGGGAGACCCAGTACTTC
>TRBD2|TRBJ2-3|TRBV7-2|.
CASSFAGGIDTQYF
TGTGCCAGCAGCTTTGCGGGGGGGATAGATACGCAGTATTTT
>TRBD1|TRBJ1-1|TRBV9|.
CASSPRDSWNTEAFF
TGTGCCAGCAGCCCCCGGGACAGTTGGAACACTGAAGCTTTCTTT
>.|TRBJ1-1|TRBV7-8|.
CASSSTTGTLVF
TGTGCCAGCAGCTCCACTACAGGGACGCTGGTCTTT
>TRBD2|TRBJ2-5|TRBV19|.
CASSSSGRGSETQYF
TGTGCCAGTAGTTCTAGCGGGAGAGGCTCTGAGACCCAGTACTTC
>TRBD1|TRBJ1-5|TRBV19|few
CACDRGSNQPQHF
TGTGCCTGCGACAGGGGATCCAATCAGCCCCAGCATTTT
>TRBD1|TRBJ2-5|TRBV7-6|.
CASRLGQLDAQYF
TGTGCCAGCAGATTGGGACAGCTCGATGCCCAGTACTTC
>.|TRBJ2-7|TRBV30|.
CAWSVRTDGTYEQYF
TGTGCCTGGAGTGTCCGGACCGACGGAACCTACGAGCAGTACTTC
>TRBD1|TRBJ1-1|TRBV13|.
CASSASPGQGIDIEAFF
TGTGCCAGCAGCGCCTCCCCGGGACAGGGGATTGATATTGAAGCTTTCTTT